Below, 21 T cell receptor beta chains from the same sample are listed, as sequenced in a study of blood T cell repertoires in COVID-19. This table comes from immunoSEQ multiplex PCR, and its TCRdb copy is limited to in-frame clones, with some not included. The sample lists around 700,000 clones, approximately 90% occurring once. Source material: peripheral blood. These receptors came from a young woman with acute or convalescent COVID-19.

The table lists this clone with a few counts. The chain employs TRBV27 and TRBJ1-2, with D possibly matching TRBD1 (5 bases). The CDR3 spans 14 residues. V dropped 5 bases and J dropped 2 bases, with 12 bases sitting between them. Germline V gene data show CDR1 as MNHEY and CDR2 as SMNVEV (reference sequence). The CDR3 is CASSVIAGNYGYTF. The CDR3 nucleotides are TGTGCCAGCAGTGTAATAGCAGGGAACTATGGCTACACCTTC.

The rearrangement links TRBV21-1 to TRBJ1-3. TRBV21-1 is reported as a pseudogene. The CDR3 contains 17 residues. In nucleotides, the CDR3 is TGTGCCAGCAGCCCCCGTAAAGCCCTATTCTCTGGAAACACCATATATTTT. Translated, it gives CASSPRKALFSGNTIYF.

J is TRBJ2-3 and V is TRBV19; 7 nucleotides line up with TRBD2. Trimming took 7 bases from V and 8 from J; bases not matched to a gene: 15. CDR1 and CDR2 (germline): LNHDA, SQIVND (reference sequence). This CDR3 is built from 15 residues. DNA of the CDR3: TGTGCCAGTACCCCCGCCGGGGGTGGGAGGGGTACGCAGTATTTT. The encoded protein is CASTPAGGGRGTQYF.

The chain links TRBV14 to TRBJ2-7; TRBD1 might be the D (5 bases). V lost 0 bases and J lost 5, with 23 bases in between. CDR1 and CDR2 (germline): SGHDN, FVKESK. This CDR3 contains 18 residues. Here the CDR3 DNA reads TGTGCCAGCAGCCAAGACATAGGTGTAGCACAGGAGCCCAACGAGCAGTACTTC. Translation: CASSQDIGVAQEPNEQYF.

The chain couples TRBV5-5 to TRBJ2-7; TRBD1 might be the D (6 bases). The CDR3 runs to 15 residues. Germline V gives CDR1 SGHKS, CDR2 YYEKEE (reference sequence). Trimming left V 2 bases short and J 6 bases short, with 18 bases between. The chain's CDR3 is CASSLDRWSYGEQYF. CDR3 sequence (DNA): TGTGCCAGCAGCTTAGACAGGTGGAGCTACGGCGAGCAGTACTTC.

The chain links TRBV12-5 to TRBJ1-5; D remains ambiguous. Trimming stripped 3 bases from V and 0 bases from J, with 3 bases between. This CDR3 spans 13 amino acids. Germline V CDR1 and CDR2: LGHNT, FRNRAP. CDR3 amino acids: CASGFNSNQPQHF. CDR3 nucleotides: TGTGCTAGTGGTTTTAATAGCAATCAGCCCCAGCATTTT.

Concerning this clone itself: The same CDR3 is also encoded by other DNA sequences in this sample. The chain links TRBV5-1 to TRBJ1-1, with TRBD1 identical over 8 bases. Germline V gene lookup returns CDR1 SGHRS and CDR2 YFSETQ. V shed 4 bases, J shed 2 bases, and the junction held 7 bases outside the gene matches. The CDR3 extends over 15 amino acids. As DNA, the CDR3 is TGCGCCAGCAGCCTGCGAGGACAGGGTAACACTGAAGCTTTCTTT. Its protein is CASSLRGQGNTEAFF.

This chain uses TRBV27 with TRBJ1-6; D might be TRBD1 (6 bases). CDR1 is MNHEY and CDR2 is SMNVEV in the germline V gene (reference sequence). CDR3 length: 15 residues. The germline V and J ends were trimmed by 3 bases and 6 bases, with 12 bases remaining between them. This CDR3 is CASSLYREGNSPLHF. CDR3 bases: TGTGCCAGCAGTTTGTACAGGGAAGGTAATTCACCCCTCCACTTT.

The chain has TRBV13 and TRBJ2-3, with 8 bases identical to TRBD1. The CDR3 contains 15 residues. Looked up from germline, CDR1 is PRHDT and CDR2 is FYEKMQ (reference sequence). Trimming at V came to 4 bases and at J to 3 bases, leaving 6 bases not matched to a gene. The CDR3 loop reads CASSWGRGRTDTQYF. CDR3 nucleotides: TGTGCCAGCAGCTGGGGCAGGGGGCGGACAGATACGCAGTATTTT.

The chain combines TRBV7-2 with TRBJ2-7; TRBD2 matches at 14 bases. The V and J ends lost 5 bases and 7 bases, in that order; junction bases with no gene match: 7. CDR1 and CDR2 from the germline V gene are SGHTA and FQGNSA. CDR3 length equals 15 residues. CDR3 in amino acids: CASSKGLAGAREQYF. In DNA, the CDR3 is TGTGCCAGCAGCAAGGGACTAGCGGGGGCAAGGGAGCAGTACTTC.

V usage is TRBV11-2 and J usage is TRBJ2-7, with 15 bases lining up with TRBD2. The length of the CDR3 is 18 residues. The V segment lost 3 bases and the J segment 0 bases; nucleotides outside the gene matches: 6. Germline CDR1 SGHAT, CDR2 FQNNGV. CDR3 coding DNA: TGTGCCAGCAGCTTTGGACTAGCGGGGGGGCCTAGCTCCTACGAGCAGTACTTC. Amino acids: CASSFGLAGGPSSYEQYF.

This sequence joins TRBV13 and TRBJ1-1, with a tentative D call TRBD1 (5 bases). The germline V and J ends were trimmed by 4 bases and 2 bases, with 11 bases remaining between them. The CDR3 is 14 residues long. Germline lookup yields CDR1 PRHDT and CDR2 FYEKMQ (reference sequence). Here the CDR3 reads CASSWGEGNTEAFF. DNA of the CDR3: TGTGCCAGCAGCTGGGGGGAGGGAAACACTGAAGCTTTCTTT.

The rearrangement joins TRBV10-1 to TRBJ1-1; tentatively, D is TRBD1 (5 bases). CDR1 WNHNN and CDR2 SYGVQD come from the germline V gene (reference sequence). V shed 8 bases and J shed 4 bases, with 17 bases lying between them. The CDR3 covers 14 residues. The CDR3 nucleotides are TGCGCCAGCCAAAAGACCGGGGGGACCACTGAAGCTTTCTTT. Protein product: CASQKTGGTTEAFF.

This clone was counted a single time. The V call is TRBV27, the J call TRBJ2-7, with TRBD2 matching over 9 bases. V was clipped by 2 bases and J by 0 bases; unmatched bases: 8. This CDR3 is built from 17 residues. Germline V lookup: CDR1 MNHEY, CDR2 SMNVEV (reference sequence). The CDR3 nucleotides are TGTGCCAGCAGTTTAGTCCTGACTAGCGGACCCTCCTACGAGCAGTACTTC. Protein sequence: CASSLVLTSGPSYEQYF.

The J gene is TRBJ2-2, the V gene TRBV5-6, with a tentative D call TRBD1 (5 bases). The germline V and J ends were trimmed by 6 bases and 2 bases, with 11 bases remaining between them. Germline V gene sequence: CDR1 SGHDT, CDR2 YYEEEE. This CDR3 has 14 residues. This CDR3 is CASTLTDNTGELFF. CDR3 in DNA: TGTGCCAGCACCCTGACAGATAACACCGGGGAGCTGTTTTTT. Full variable domain (remainder filled in from reference TRBV5-6 and TRBJ2-2): DAGVTQSPTHLIKTRGQQVTLRCSPKSGHDTVSWYQQALGQGPQFIFQYYEEEERQRGNFPDRFSGHQFPNYSSELNVNALLLGDSALYLCASTLTDNTGELFFGEGSRLTVL.

A remark on this clone: The sample carries other DNA sequences with the same CDR3. This chain joins TRBV5-4 and TRBJ2-1; D not resolved. The CDR3 has 11 amino acids. Trimming left V 5 bases short and J 6 bases short, with 6 bases between. Germline V gives CDR1 SGHNT, CDR2 YYREEE (reference sequence). Here the CDR3 reads CASSFGNEQFF. The CDR3 nucleotides are TGTGCCAGCAGTTTCGGCAATGAGCAGTTCTTC.

The chain combines TRBV30 with TRBJ1-1, with no clear D. CDR1 is GTSNPN, CDR2 SVGIG, per germline (reference sequence). Trimming cost V 4 bases and J 0 bases, with 9 bases left between them. CDR3 size: 13 residues. CDR3 sequence: CAWNRQVNTEAFF. The DNA of the CDR3 is TGTGCCTGGAACCGACAAGTGAACACTGAAGCTTTCTTT.

The V and J genes are TRBV5-1 and TRBJ1-1; the D gene is possibly TRBD1 (6 bases). There are 14 residues in the CDR3. Germline V gives CDR1 SGHRS, CDR2 YFSETQ. Between the trimmed V and J ends, which lost 0 bases and 4 bases, there was a span of 10 bases. CDR3 in DNA: TGCGCCAGCAGCTTGGCGGCAGGGGCCACTGAAGCTTTCTTT. Protein product: CASSLAAGATEAFF. The full variable domain, in which reference TRBV5-1 and TRBJ1-1 provide the parts outside the CDR3, is KAGVTQTPRYLIKTRGQQVTLSCSPISGHRSVSWYQQTPGQGLQFLFEYFSETQRNKGNFPGRFSGRQFSNSRSEMNVSTLELGDSALYLCASSLAAGATEAFFGQGTRLTVV.

The rearrangement joins TRBV6-2 or TRBV6-3 to TRBJ2-7; 7 bases are a match to TRBD1. The CDR3 has 13 amino acids. Germline V gene lookup returns CDR1 MNHEY and CDR2 SVGEGT. J was trimmed by 3 bases and V by 6 bases; bases with no gene match: 5. The CDR3 sequence is CASSRTGDYEQYF. For the CDR3, the DNA is TGTGCCAGCAGCCGGACAGGTGACTACGAGCAGTACTTC.

The sample holds one count of this clone. The chain is built from TRBV9 and TRBJ2-7; TRBD2 matches at 7 bases. With V trimmed by 3 bases and J by 3 bases, 9 bases remained unmatched. The CDR3 runs 15 residues. Germline CDR1 reads SGDLS; CDR2 reads YYNGEE. CDR3 region: CASSAGGRRNYEQYF. Here the CDR3 DNA reads TGTGCCAGCAGCGCCGGGGGGAGGCGAAACTACGAGCAGTACTTC.

The chain combines TRBV6-2 or TRBV6-3 with TRBJ2-1; 7 bases agree with TRBD1. This CDR3 region has 18 residues. J gave up 0 bases and V 4 bases, and 12 bases lay outside the gene matches. Germline V gives CDR1 MNHEY, CDR2 SVGEGT. The CDR3 DNA follows: TGTGCCAGCAGTTCCACAGGGGCCCCCATCAGCTCCTACAATGAGCAGTTCTTC. It translates to CASSSTGAPISSYNEQFF.